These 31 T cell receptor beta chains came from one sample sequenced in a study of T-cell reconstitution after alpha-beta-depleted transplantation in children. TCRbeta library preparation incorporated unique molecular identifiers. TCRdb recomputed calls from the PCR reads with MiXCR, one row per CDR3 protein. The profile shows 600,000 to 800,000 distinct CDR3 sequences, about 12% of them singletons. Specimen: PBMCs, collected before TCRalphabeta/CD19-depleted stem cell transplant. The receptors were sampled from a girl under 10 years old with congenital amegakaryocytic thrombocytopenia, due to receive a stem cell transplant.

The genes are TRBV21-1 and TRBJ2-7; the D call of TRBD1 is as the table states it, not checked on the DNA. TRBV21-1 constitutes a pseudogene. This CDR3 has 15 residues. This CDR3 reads CASSKDRERLCEQYF. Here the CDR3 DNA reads TGTGCCAGCAGCAAAGACCGGGAACGTCTCTGCGAGCAGTACTTC.

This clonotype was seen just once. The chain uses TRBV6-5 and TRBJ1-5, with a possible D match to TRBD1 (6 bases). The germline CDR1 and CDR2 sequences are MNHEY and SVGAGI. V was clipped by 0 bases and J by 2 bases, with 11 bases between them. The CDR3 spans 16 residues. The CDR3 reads CASSYSRGPGNQPQHF. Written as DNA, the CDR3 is TGTGCCAGCAGTTACTCTCGGGGGCCGGGCAATCAGCCCCAGCATTTT.

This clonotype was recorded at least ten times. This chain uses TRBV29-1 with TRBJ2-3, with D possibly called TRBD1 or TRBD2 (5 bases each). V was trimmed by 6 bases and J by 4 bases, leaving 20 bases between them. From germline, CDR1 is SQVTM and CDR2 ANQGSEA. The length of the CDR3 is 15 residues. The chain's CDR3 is CSVSPGREKADTQYF. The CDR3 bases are TGCAGCGTCTCCCCGGGCAGGGAGAAAGCAGATACGCAGTATTTT.

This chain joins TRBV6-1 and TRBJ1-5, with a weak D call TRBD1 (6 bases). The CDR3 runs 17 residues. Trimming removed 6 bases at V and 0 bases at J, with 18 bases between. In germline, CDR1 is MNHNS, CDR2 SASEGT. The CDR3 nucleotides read TGTGCCAGCAGCCCCGCGGGGGCGCGATTTAGCAATCAGCCCCAGCATTTT. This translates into CASSPAGARFSNQPQHF.

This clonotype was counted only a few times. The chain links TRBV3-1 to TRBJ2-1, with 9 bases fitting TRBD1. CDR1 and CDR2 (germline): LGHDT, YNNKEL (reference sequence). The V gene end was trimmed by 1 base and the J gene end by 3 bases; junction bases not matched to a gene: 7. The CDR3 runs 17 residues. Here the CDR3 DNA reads TGTGCCAGCAGCCAAGCACACGGGACAGGGCTCTACAATGAGCAGTTCTTC. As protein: CASSQAHGTGLYNEQFF.

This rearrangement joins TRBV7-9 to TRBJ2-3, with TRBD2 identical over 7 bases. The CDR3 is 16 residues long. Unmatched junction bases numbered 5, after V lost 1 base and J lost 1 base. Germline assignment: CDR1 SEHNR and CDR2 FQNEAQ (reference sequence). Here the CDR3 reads CASSLGGGRGTDTQYF. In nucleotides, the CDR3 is TGTGCCAGCAGCTTAGGGGGCGGGAGAGGCACAGATACGCAGTATTTT.

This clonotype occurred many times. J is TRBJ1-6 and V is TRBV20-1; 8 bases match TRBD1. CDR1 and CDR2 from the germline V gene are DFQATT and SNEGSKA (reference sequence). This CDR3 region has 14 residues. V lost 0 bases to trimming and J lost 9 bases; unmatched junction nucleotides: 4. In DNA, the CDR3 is TGCAGTGCTAGAGATGGACAGGGTATTTCACCCCTCCACTTT. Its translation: CSARDGQGISPLHF.

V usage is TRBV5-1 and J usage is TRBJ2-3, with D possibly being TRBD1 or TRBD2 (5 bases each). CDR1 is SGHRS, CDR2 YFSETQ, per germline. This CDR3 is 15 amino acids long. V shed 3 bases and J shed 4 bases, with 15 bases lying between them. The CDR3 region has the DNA TGCGCCAGCAGCTACCCCGGGACCAGCGCAGATACGCAGTATTTT. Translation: CASSYPGTSADTQYF.

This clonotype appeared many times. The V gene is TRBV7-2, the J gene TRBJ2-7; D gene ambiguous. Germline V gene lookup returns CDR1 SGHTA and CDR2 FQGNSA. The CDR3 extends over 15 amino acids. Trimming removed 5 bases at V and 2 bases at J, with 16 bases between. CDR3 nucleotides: TGTGCCAGCAGCCCCTCCAATCTGGGGACCTACGAGCAGTACTTC. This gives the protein CASSPSNLGTYEQYF.

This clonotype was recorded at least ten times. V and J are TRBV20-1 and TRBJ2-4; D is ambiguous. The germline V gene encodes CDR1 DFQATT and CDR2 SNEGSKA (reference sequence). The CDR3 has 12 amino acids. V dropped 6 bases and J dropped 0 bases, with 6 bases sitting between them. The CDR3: CSAPVAKNIQYF. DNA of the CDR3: TGCAGTGCACCGGTAGCCAAAAACATTCAGTACTTC.

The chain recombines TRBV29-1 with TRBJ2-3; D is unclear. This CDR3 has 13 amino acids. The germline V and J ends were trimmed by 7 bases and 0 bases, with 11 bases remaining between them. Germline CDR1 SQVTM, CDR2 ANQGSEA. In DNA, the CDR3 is TGCAGCGCCGTAGAGGACAGCACAGATACGCAGTATTTT. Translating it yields CSAVEDSTDTQYF.

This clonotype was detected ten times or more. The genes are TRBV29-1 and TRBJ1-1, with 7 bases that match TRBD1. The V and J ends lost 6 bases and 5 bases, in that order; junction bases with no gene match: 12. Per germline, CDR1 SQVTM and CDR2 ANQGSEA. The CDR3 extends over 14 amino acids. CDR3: CSVLTGVSLTEAFF. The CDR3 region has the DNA TGCAGCGTCCTAACAGGGGTTTCTCTAACTGAAGCTTTCTTT.

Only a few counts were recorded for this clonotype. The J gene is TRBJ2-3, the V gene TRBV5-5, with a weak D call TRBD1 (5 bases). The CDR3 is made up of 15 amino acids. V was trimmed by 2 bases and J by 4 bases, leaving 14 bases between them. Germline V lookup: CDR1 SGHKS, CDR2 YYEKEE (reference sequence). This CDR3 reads CASSLVLGAADTQYF. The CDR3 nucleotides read TGTGCCAGCAGCTTAGTATTAGGGGCGGCAGATACGCAGTATTTT.

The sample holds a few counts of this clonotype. The CDR3 loop reads CASEHELYGYTF. Written as DNA, the CDR3 is TGTGCCAGCGAACATGAATTATATGGCTACACCTTC. The V and J genes are TRBV7-9 and TRBJ1-2; D gene uncertain. CDR1 is SEHNR, CDR2 FQNEAQ, per germline (reference sequence). V was clipped by 8 bases and J by 5 bases, with 12 bases between them. The CDR3 consists of 12 residues.

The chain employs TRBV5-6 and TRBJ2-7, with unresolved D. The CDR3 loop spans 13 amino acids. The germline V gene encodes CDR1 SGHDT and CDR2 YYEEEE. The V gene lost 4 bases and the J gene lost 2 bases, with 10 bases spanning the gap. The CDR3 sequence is CASSRPSAYEQYF. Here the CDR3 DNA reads TGTGCCAGCAGCCGACCGTCCGCCTACGAGCAGTACTTC.

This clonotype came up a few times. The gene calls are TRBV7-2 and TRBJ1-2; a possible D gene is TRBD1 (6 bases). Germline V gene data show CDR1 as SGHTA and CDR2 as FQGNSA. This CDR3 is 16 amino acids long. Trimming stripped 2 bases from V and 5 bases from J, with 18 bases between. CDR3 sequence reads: CASSLNGGLGGYGYTF. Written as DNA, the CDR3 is TGTGCCAGCAGCTTAAATGGGGGGCTAGGAGGGTATGGCTACACCTTC.

This CDR3 reads CAIGWGYEQYF. CDR3 nucleotides: TGTGCCATTGGGTGGGGTTACGAGCAGTACTTC. The genes are TRBV27 and TRBJ2-7; D is unresolved. Per germline, CDR1 MNHEY and CDR2 SMNVEV (reference sequence). V gave up 10 bases and J gave up 4 bases, with 11 bases separating them. The CDR3 length is 11 residues.

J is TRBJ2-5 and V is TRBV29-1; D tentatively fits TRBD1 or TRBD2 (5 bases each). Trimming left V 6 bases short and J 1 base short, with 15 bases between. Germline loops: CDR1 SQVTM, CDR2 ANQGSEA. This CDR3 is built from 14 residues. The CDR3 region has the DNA TGCAGCGTCCAGAACGGGGCATTCCAAGAGACCCAGTACTTC. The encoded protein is CSVQNGAFQETQYF.

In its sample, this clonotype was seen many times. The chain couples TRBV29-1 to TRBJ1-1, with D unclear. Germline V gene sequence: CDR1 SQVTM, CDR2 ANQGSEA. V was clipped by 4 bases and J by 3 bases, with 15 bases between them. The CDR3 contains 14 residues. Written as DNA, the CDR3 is TGCAGCGTTGGCCGGCTGTTGGGAGACACTGAAGCTTTCTTT. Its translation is CSVGRLLGDTEAFF.

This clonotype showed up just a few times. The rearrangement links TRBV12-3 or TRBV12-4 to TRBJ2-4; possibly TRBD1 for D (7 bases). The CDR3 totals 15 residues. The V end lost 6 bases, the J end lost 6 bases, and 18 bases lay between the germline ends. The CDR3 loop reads CASSPWTGGSNIQYF. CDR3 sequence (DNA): TGTGCCAGCAGCCCGTGGACAGGAGGGTCAAACATTCAGTACTTC.

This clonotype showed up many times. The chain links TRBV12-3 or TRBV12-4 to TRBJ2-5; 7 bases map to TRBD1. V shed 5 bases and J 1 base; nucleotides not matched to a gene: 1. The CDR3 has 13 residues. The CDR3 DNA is TGTGCCAGCAGTCGACAGGGCCAAGAGACCCAGTACTTC. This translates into CASSRQGQETQYF.

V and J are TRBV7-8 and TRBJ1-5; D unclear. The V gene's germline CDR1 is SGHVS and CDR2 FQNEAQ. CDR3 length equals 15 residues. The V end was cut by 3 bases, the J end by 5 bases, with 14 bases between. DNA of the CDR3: TGTGCCAGCAGCTTCTCCAGAGGGTGGGATCAGCCCCAGCATTTT. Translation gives CASSFSRGWDQPQHF.

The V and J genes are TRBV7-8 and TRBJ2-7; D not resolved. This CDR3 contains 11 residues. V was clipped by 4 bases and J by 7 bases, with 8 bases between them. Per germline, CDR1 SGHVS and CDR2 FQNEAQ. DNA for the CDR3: TGTGCCAGCAGCTCCAGTCGGGAGCAGTACTTC. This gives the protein CASSSSREQYF.

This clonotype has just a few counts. The CDR3 bases are TGTGCCAGCTCTTTATTTGCCCCGGGACTAGCGCGCTCCTACAATGAGCAGTTCTTC. Translation: CASSLFAPGLARSYNEQFF. This chain links TRBV12-3 or TRBV12-4 with TRBJ2-1, with TRBD2 identical over 10 bases. There are 19 residues in the CDR3. Trimming cost V 8 bases and J 0 bases; bases outside gene matches: 16.

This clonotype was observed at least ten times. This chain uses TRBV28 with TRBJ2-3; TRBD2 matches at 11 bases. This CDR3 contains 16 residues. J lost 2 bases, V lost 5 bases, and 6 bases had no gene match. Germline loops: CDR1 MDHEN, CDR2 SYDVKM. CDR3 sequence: CASSDSGRALTDTQYF. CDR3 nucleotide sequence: TGTGCCAGCAGTGATAGCGGGAGGGCCCTCACAGATACGCAGTATTTT.

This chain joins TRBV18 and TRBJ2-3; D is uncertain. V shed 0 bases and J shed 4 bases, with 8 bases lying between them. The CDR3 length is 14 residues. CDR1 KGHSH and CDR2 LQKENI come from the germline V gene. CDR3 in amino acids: CASSPPGSPDTQYF. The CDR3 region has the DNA TGTGCCAGCTCACCACCAGGGTCCCCAGATACGCAGTATTTT.

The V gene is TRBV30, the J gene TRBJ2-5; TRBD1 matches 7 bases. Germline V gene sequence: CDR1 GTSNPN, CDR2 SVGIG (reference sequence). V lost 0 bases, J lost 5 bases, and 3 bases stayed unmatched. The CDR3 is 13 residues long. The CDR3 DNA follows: TGTGCCTGGAGTGTAGGGGGCTTGGAGACCCAGTACTTC. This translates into CAWSVGGLETQYF. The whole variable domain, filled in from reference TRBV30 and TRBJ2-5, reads SQTIHQWPATLVQPVGSPLSLECTVEGTSNPNLYWYRQAAGRGLQLLFYSVGIGQISSEVPQNLSASRPQDRQFILSSKKLLLSDSGFYLCAWSVGGLETQYFGPGTRLLVL.

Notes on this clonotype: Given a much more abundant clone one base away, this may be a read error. CDR3 DNA: TGTGCCAGCAGCGTCAGACAGGGCCACGAGCAGTACTTC. Protein: CASSVRQGHEQYF. The chain links TRBV9 to TRBJ2-7; the match to TRBD1 covers 7 bases. Germline CDR1 reads SGDLS; CDR2 reads YYNGEE. With V trimmed by 2 bases and J by 5 bases, 4 bases remained unmatched. This CDR3 comprises 13 residues.

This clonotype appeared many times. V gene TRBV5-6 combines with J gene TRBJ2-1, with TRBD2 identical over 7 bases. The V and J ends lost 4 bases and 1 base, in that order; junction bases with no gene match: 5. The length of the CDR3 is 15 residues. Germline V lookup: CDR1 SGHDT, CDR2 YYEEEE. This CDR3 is CASSVLSGSYNEQFF. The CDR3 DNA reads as TGTGCCAGCAGCGTCCTTAGCGGGTCCTACAATGAGCAGTTCTTC.

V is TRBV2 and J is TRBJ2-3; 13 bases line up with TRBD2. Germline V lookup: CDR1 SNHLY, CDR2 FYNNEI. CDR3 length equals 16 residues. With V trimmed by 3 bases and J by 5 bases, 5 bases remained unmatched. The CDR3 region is CASSDQLAGGEDTQYF. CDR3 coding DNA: TGTGCCAGCAGTGATCAACTAGCGGGAGGGGAAGATACGCAGTATTTT.

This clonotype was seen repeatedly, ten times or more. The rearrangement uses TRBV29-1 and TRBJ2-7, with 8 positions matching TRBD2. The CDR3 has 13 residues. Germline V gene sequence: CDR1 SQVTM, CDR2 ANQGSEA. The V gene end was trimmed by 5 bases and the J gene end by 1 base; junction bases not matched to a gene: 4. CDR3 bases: TGCAGCGTTACCACTAGCGGTTCCTACGAGCAGTACTTC. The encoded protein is CSVTTSGSYEQYF.